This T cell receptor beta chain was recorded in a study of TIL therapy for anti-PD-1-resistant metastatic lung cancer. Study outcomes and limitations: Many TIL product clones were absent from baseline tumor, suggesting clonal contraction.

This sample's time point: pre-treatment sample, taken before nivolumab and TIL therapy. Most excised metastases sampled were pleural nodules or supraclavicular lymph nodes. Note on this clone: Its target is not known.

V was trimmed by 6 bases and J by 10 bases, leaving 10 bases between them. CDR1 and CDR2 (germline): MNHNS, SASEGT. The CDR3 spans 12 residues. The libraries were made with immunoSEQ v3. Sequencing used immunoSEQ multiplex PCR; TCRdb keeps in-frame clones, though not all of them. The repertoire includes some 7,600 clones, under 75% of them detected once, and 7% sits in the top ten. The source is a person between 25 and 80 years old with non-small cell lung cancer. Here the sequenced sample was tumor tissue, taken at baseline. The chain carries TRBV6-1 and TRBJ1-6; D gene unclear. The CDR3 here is CASRSVNSPLHF. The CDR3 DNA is TGTGCCAGCAGGAGCGTCAACTCACCCCTCCACTTT.